The rows below give T cell receptor beta chains drawn from one sample of a study of blood T cell repertoires in COVID-19. Only in-frame clones appear in the TCRdb table, and some are missing; sequencing was by immunoSEQ multiplex PCR. The sample shows roughly 89,000 clones, around 80% of them seen only once. The sequencing sample was made of peripheral blood. All receptors derive from a woman aged 80 or older with acute or convalescent COVID-19. CDR3s include the opening cysteine and the closing phenylalanine or tryptophan. Size tells how often a clone was seen (once, few, many) or the class of an expanded clone, and some rows leave it out.

V	size	CDR3
TRBV15	NA	CATSRDGRDTQYF
TRBV4-3	NA	CASSQDQGMSYEQYF
TRBV5-3	NA	CARSAAGERERGNEQFF
TRBV28	NA	CASSFPPREAFF
TRBV20-1	NA	CSASGLGFYNEQFF
TRBV28	NA	CASTVGGELNEQYF
TRBV7-8	NA	CASSLAGTGGFSYEQYF
TRBV18	once	CASSPEVVQNQKLFF
TRBV19	NA	CASTSWSGTGNSPLHF
TRBV6-4	NA	CASSDSSRREGYTF
TRBV5-4	NA	CASSLAAGQFSGNTIYF
TRBV24-1	NA	CATSDLPGQGNTGELFF
TRBV19	NA	CASSVQGVIGSPLHF
TRBV5-6	NA	CASSRPGSGANVLTF
TRBV7-9	once	CASSPILMRNTEAFF
TRBV4-3	once	CASSRQALAGGLIGELFF
TRBV7-5	NA	CARSLDESGGRRMNEQYF
TRBV9	NA	CASSPRQGMNTGELFF
TRBV10-1	many	CASSHTTNYGYTF
TRBV7-8	NA	CASSQFIDRPYGYTF
TRBV21-1	NA	CASSPRLTGENNSPLHF
TRBV7-9	NA	CASSLVAGGLAKNIQYF
TRBV9	NA	CASSGRDFITGELFF
TRBV9	NA	CASSPGQSYEQYF
TRBV5-1	NA	CASSLEGTVYGYTF
TRBV5-4	NA	CATTISGTDTQYF
TRBV10-2	NA	CASSDNRGGTGELFF
TRBV6-2/TRBV6-3	NA	CASSKQKTGGSGTQYF
TRBV30	few	CAWGPGGLNEKLFF
TRBV11-2	once	CASSLKADSYEQYF
TRBV19	once	CASSPRDRSQPQHF
TRBV30	NA	CAWRGGQGFNQPQHF
TRBV5-8	NA	CASTQWNGQGDYQPQHF
TRBV4-3	NA	CASSQGGGVNYNEQFF
TRBV19	NA	CASSIGQTYPMPYEQYF
TRBV5-4	NA	CASSLAGRDRFTGELFF
TRBV14	NA	CASSLTGTEWNTIYF
TRBV5-6	NA	CASSLVRVTGANVLTF
TRBV4-3	NA	CASSQELAGIGGSYEQYF
TRBV6-5	NA	CASGRGQGEYEQYF